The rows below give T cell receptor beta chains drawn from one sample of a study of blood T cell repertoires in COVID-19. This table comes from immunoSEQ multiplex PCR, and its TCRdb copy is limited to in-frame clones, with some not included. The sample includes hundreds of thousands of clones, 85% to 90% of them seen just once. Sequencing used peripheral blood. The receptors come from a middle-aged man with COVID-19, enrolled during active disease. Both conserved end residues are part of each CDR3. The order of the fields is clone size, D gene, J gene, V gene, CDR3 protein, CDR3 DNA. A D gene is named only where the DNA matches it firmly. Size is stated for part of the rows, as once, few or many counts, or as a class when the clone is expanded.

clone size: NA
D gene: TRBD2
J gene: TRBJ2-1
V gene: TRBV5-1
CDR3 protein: CASSTPLAGDNEQFF
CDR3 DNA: TGCGCCAGCAGCACCCCACTAGCGGGAGACAATGAGCAGTTCTTC

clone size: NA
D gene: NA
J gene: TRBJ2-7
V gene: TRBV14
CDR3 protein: CASSQGGFPYEQYF
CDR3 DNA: TGTGCCAGCAGCCAAGGGGGCTTCCCCTACGAGCAGTACTTC

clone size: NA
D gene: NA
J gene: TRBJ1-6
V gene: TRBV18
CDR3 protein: CASSGEAGLNNSPLHF
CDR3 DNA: TGTGCCAGCTCAGGGGAAGCAGGGCTCAACAATTCACCCCTCCACTTT

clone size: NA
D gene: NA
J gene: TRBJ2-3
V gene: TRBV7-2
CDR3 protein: CASSTDSYSDTQYF
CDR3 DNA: TGTGCCAGCAGCACGGACAGCTACTCAGATACGCAGTATTTT

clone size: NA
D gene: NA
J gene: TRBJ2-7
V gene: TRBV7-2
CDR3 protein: CASSFSQAASYEQYF
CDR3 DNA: TGTGCCAGCAGCTTTAGTCAGGCAGCCTCCTACGAGCAGTACTTC

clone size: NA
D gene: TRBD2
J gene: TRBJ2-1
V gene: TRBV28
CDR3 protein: CASSLGLGTSGRSWDNEQFF
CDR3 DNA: TGTGCCAGCAGTTTAGGCCTGGGGACTAGCGGGAGGTCATGGGACAATGAGCAGTTCTTC

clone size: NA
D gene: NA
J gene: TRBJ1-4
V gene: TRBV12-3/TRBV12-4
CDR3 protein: CASSLGGNEKLFF
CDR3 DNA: TGTGCCAGCAGTTTGGGAGGAAATGAAAAACTGTTTTTT

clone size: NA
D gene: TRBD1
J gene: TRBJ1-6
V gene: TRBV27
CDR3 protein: CASSPGQGGNSPLHF
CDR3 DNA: TGTGCCAGCAGTCCCGGACAGGGGGGTAATTCACCCCTCCACTTT

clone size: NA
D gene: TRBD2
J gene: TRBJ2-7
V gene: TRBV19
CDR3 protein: CASSPGRIYEQYF
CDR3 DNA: TGTGCCAGTAGTCCCGGGAGGATCTACGAGCAGTACTTC

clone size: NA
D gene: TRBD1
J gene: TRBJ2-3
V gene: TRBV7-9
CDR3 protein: CASSREGGAFTDTQYF
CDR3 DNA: TGTGCCAGCAGCCGAGAAGGGGGCGCGTTCACAGATACGCAGTATTTT

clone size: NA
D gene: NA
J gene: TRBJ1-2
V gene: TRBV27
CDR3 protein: CASSFADSYGYTF
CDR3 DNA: TGTGCCAGCAGTTTTGCGGACAGCTATGGCTACACCTTC

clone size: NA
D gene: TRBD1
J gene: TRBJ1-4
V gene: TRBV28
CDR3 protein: CASSMDRRREKLFF
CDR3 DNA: TGTGCCAGCAGTATGGACAGGAGGAGGGAAAAACTGTTTTTT

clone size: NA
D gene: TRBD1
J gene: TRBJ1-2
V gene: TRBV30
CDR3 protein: CAWSVIRTGGYGYTF
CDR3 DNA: TGTGCCTGGAGTGTAATCCGGACAGGGGGATATGGCTACACCTTC

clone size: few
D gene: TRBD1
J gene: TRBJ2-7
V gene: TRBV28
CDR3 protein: CASSFSGQHYEQYF
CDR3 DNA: TGTGCCAGCAGTTTTTCGGGACAGCACTACGAGCAGTACTTC

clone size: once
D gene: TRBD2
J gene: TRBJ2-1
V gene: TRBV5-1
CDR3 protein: CASSLVASGRDNEQFF
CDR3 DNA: TGCGCCAGCAGCTTGGTAGCTAGCGGGAGGGACAATGAGCAGTTCTTC

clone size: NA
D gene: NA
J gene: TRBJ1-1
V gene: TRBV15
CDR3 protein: CATSVRWGPELYTEAFF
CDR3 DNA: TGTGCCACCAGCGTCAGGTGGGGGCCAGAGCTTTACACTGAAGCTTTCTTT

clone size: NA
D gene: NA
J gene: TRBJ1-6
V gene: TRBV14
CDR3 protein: CASSQDSGPSFSLHF
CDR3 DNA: TGTGCCAGCAGCCAAGATTCAGGGCCCTCCTTTTCCCTCCACTTT

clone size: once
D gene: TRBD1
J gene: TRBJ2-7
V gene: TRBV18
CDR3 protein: CASSPDRAVHEQYF
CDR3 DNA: TGTGCCAGCTCACCGGACAGGGCCGTCCACGAGCAGTACTTC

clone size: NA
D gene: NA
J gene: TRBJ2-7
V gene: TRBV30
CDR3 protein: CAWRRDTYSYEQYF
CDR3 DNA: TGTGCCTGGAGACGGGACACGTACTCCTACGAGCAGTACTTC

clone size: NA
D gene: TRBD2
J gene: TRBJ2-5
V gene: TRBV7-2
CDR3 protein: CASSTGTTRTTQYF
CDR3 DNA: TGTGCCAGCAGCACCGGGACTACCAGGACGACCCAGTACTTC

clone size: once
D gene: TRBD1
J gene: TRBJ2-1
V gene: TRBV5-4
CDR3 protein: CASSLTGGPSNEQFF
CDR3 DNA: TGTGCCAGCAGCTTGACAGGGGGTCCTAGCAATGAGCAGTTCTTC

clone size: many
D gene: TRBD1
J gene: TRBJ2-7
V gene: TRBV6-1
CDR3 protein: CASSEVTGGLNEQYF
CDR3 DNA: TGTGCCAGCAGTGAAGTAACAGGGGGCCTTAACGAGCAGTACTTC

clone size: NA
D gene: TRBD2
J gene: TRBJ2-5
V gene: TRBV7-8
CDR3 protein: CASSLVGLAGGIQYF
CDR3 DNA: TGTGCCAGCAGCTTAGTAGGACTAGCGGGGGGTATCCAGTACTTC

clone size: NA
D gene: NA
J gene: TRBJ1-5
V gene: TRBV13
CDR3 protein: CASSLAGSNQPQHF
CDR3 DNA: TGTGCCAGCAGCTTAGCGGGGTCCAATCAGCCCCAGCATTTT

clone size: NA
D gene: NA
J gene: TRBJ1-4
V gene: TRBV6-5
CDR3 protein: CASRAAGGSNEKLFF
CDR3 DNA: TGTGCCAGCAGGGCAGCCGGGGGTTCTAATGAAAAACTGTTTTTT

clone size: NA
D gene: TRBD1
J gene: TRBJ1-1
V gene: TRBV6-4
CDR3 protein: CASSVEQGAVSEAFF
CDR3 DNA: TGTGCCAGCAGTGTGGAACAGGGGGCAGTCTCTGAAGCTTTCTTT

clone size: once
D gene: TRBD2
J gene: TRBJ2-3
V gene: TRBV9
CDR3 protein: CASSPLAGVGTDTQYF
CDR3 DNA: TGTGCCAGCAGCCCTCTAGCGGGAGTCGGAACAGATACGCAGTATTTT

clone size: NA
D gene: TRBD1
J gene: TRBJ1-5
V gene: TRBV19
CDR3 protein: CASKGQGLNQPQHF
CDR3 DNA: TGTGCCAGTAAGGGACAGGGGTTGAATCAGCCCCAGCATTTT

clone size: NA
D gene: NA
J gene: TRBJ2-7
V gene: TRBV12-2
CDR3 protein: CASRLNLRGTAEQYF
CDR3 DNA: TGTGCAAGTCGCCTTAATCTCAGGGGGACCGCCGAGCAGTACTTC

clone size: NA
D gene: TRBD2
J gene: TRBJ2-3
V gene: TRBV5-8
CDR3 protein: CASSLAGGSTDTQYF
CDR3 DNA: TGTGCCAGCAGCTTAGCGGGGGGTAGCACAGATACGCAGTATTTT

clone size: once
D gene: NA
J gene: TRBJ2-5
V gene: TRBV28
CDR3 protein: CASSASGSEETQYF
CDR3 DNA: TGTGCCAGCAGTGCCTCGGGTAGCGAAGAGACCCAGTACTTC

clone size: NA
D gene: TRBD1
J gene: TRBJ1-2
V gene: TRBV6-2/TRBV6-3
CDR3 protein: CASSPDRGDGYTF
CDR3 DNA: TGTGCCAGCAGTCCGGACAGGGGAGATGGCTACACCTTC

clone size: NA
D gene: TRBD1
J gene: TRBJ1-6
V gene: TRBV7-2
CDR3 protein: CASTSGQGSNSPLHF
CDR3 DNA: TGTGCCAGCACCTCAGGACAGGGAAGTAATTCACCCCTCCACTTT

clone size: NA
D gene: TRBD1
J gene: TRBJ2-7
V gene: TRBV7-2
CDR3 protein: CASSQGTGYSYEQYF
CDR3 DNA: TGTGCCAGCAGCCAAGGGACAGGGTATTCCTACGAGCAGTACTTC

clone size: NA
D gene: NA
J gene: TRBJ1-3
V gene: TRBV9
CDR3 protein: CASSTQTGLAGNTIYF
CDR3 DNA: TGTGCCAGCAGCACTCAGACAGGTTTGGCTGGAAACACCATATATTTT

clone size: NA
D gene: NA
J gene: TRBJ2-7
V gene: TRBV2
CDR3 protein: CASSEEDRAYEQYF
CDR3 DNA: TGTGCCAGCAGTGAAGAGGACAGAGCCTACGAGCAGTACTTC

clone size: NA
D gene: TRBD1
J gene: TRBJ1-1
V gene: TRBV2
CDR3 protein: CASTGQGGYRNTEAFF
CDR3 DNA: TGTGCCAGCACTGGACAGGGGGGTTATAGGAACACTGAAGCTTTCTTT